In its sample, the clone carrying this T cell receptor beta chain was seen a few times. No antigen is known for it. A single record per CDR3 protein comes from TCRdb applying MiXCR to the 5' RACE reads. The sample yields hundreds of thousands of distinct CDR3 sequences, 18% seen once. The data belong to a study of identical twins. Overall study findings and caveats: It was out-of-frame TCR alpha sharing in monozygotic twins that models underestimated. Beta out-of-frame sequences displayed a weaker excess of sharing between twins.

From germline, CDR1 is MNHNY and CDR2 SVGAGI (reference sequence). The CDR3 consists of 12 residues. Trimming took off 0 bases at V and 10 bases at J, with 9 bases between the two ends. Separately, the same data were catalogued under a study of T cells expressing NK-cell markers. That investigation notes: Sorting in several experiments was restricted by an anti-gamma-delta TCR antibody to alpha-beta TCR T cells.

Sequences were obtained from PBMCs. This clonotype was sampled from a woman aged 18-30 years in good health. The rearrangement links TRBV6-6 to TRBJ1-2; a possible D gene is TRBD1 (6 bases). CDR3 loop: CASSYSDSDYTF. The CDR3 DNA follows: TGTGCCAGCAGTTACTCGGACAGTGACTACACCTTC.